The 8 T cell receptor beta chains given below trace back to one sample, sequenced in a study of T-cell reconstitution after alpha-beta-depleted transplantation in children. Unique molecular identifiers were incorporated when the TCRbeta library was constructed. TCRdb ran MiXCR on the PCR reads and lists one entry per CDR3 protein. This repertoire shows 200,000 to 300,000 distinct CDR3 sequences, about 11% found once; its top ten account for roughly 2.6%. The specimen was PBMCs from the stem cell graft donor, collected from the stem cell graft. The receptors derive from a human donor who donated a stem cell graft to a child with acute lymphoblastic leukemia.

J is TRBJ2-5 and V is TRBV12-3 or TRBV12-4, with 9 bases fitting TRBD2. The CDR3 length is 19 residues. Trimming cost V 4 bases and J 5 bases; bases outside gene matches: 20. The CDR3 DNA follows: TGTGCCAGCAGTTCCCGGGGGGAGGTAGCGGGAGAATCGGGGGAGACCCAGTACTTC. Protein: CASSSRGEVAGESGETQYF.

At least ten counts were recorded for this clonotype. The J gene is TRBJ2-7, the V gene TRBV7-2; no definite D call. CDR3 length: 16 amino acids. Between the trimmed V and J ends, which lost 4 bases and 4 bases, there was a span of 20 bases. CDR1 is SGHTA, CDR2 FQGNSA, per germline. The CDR3 bases are TGTGCCAGCAGCTCCTGGACCCGTTCTACAAATTACGAGCAGTACTTC. Residues: CASSSWTRSTNYEQYF.

This clonotype was seen many times. The rearrangement uses TRBV9 and TRBJ2-1; 10 nucleotides agree with TRBD1. Trimming at V came to 2 bases and at J to 7 bases, leaving 6 bases not matched to a gene. Germline V lookup: CDR1 SGDLS, CDR2 YYNGEE. The CDR3 covers 15 residues. CDR3: CASSVGQGGWNEQFF. The CDR3 DNA follows: TGTGCCAGCAGCGTCGGACAGGGGGGCTGGAATGAGCAGTTCTTC.

This clonotype came up many times. The CDR3 loop reads CASSLAGTSEQYF. CDR3 DNA: TGCGCCAGCAGCTTGGCCGGGACATCTGAGCAGTACTTC. J is TRBJ2-7 and V is TRBV5-1; D possibly corresponds to TRBD1 (6 bases). In germline, CDR1 is SGHRS, CDR2 YFSETQ. V was pared by 0 bases and J by 7 bases, with 11 bases between. The CDR3 runs 13 residues. Based on the CDR3 plus reference TRBV5-1 and TRBJ2-7, the full variable domain is KAGVTQTPRYLIKTRGQQVTLSCSPISGHRSVSWYQQTPGQGLQFLFEYFSETQRNKGNFPGRFSGRQFSNSRSEMNVSTLELGDSALYLCASSLAGTSEQYFGPGTRLTVT.

Many counts were recorded for this clonotype. The J gene is TRBJ2-7, the V gene TRBV14, with unresolved D. CDR3 size: 11 residues. V lost 2 bases and J 9 bases, leaving 8 bases between the germline ends. CDR1 is SGHDN, CDR2 FVKESK, per germline. The CDR3, as DNA: TGTGCCAGCAGCCAACGAGGCGGGCAGTACTTC. Amino acids: CASSQRGGQYF. Full variable domain (missing parts from reference TRBV14 and TRBJ2-7): EAGVTQFPSHSVIEKGQTVTLRCDPISGHDNLYWYRRVMGKEIKFLLHFVKESKQDESGMPNNRFLAERTGGTYSTLKVQPAELEDSGVYFCASSQRGGQYFGPGTRLTVT.

This clonotype was detected many times. The chain couples TRBV27 to TRBJ2-3; D gene unclear. The germline V gene encodes CDR1 MNHEY and CDR2 SMNVEV (reference sequence). Deletions cut 6 bases from V and 3 bases from J, with 10 bases between. This CDR3 region has 13 residues. CDR3 amino acids: CASSLQITDTQYF. CDR3 DNA: TGTGCCAGCAGCTTGCAGATAACAGATACGCAGTATTTT.

The chain carries TRBV4-2 and TRBJ1-3; 10 bases are a match to TRBD1. This CDR3 spans 15 amino acids. Germline CDR1 reads LGHNA; CDR2 reads YNFKEQ. Trimming at V came to 0 bases and at J to 4 bases, leaving 0 bases not matched to a gene. The CDR3 loop reads CASSQEDRGGNTIYF. Written as DNA, the CDR3 is TGTGCCAGCAGCCAAGAGGACAGGGGGGGAAACACCATATATTTT.

This clonotype was recorded at least ten times. The rearrangement joins TRBV7-9 to TRBJ1-6, with D possibly TRBD1 on 6 matching bases. The CDR3 is 13 amino acids. The ends were cut back, 8 bases at V and 4 bases at J, with 9 bases in the middle. Germline values: CDR1 SEHNR, CDR2 FQNEAQ (reference sequence). The CDR3 sequence: CASSGQYNSPLHF. In DNA form, the CDR3 reads TGTGCCAGCTCTGGACAGTATAATTCACCCCTCCACTTT.